Listed below are T cell receptor beta chains from one sample, sequenced in a study of human T cells and chemical hapten exposure. MiXCR was run by TCRdb on the RACE reads, yielding one entry per CDR3 protein. The data contain about 49,000 distinct CDR3 sequences, roughly 9.5% of them singletons. The sequences come from whole blood, collected in connection with sensitization to the hapten diphenylcyclopropenone (DPC). Every receptor here comes from a woman aged 50 to 60 with alopecia areata. Some clones in this sample may be carry-over from other donors' samples. Both conserved end residues are part of each CDR3. A D gene is named only where the DNA matches it firmly. Clone sizes are given selectively: once, few, many, or a class where the clone is expanded.

NA TRBJ2-6 many TRBV20-1 TGCAGTTATTCCGGGGCCAACGTCCTGACTTTC CSYSGANVLTF
TRBD1 TRBJ2-7 many TRBV10-3 TGTGCCATCAGTCAGGGGGCAGACGAGCAGTACTTC CAISQGADEQYF
TRBD1 TRBJ1-5 NA TRBV20-1 TGCAGTGCTAATAACAGGGGAAATAGCAATCAGCCCCAGCATTTT CSANNRGNSNQPQHF
TRBD1 TRBJ2-1 NA TRBV7-2 TGTGCCAGCAGCAGCGACAGGGGGCAGGCGGGATACAATGAGCAGTTCTTC CASSSDRGQAGYNEQFF
NA TRBJ2-7 few TRBV29-1 TGCAGCGTTGAAGATCTATTCACCGAGCAGTACTTC CSVEDLFTEQYF
TRBD1 TRBJ1-6 many TRBV7-2 TGTGCCAGCAGCTTAGGACAGGGGTATTCACCCCTCCACTTT CASSLGQGYSPLHF
NA TRBJ2-2 many TRBV18 TGTGCCAGCTCATCGGGACAGAACACCGGGGAGCTGTTTTTT CASSSGQNTGELFF
TRBD2 TRBJ2-3 NA TRBV20-1 TGCAGTGCTAGAGTCCCTAGCGGGAACACAGATACGCAGTATTTT CSARVPSGNTDTQYF
NA TRBJ2-1 medium-sized TRBV20-1 TGCAGTGCTGCAGACACCTCCTACAATGAGCAGTTCTTC CSAADTSYNEQFF
NA TRBJ2-3 many TRBV29-1 TGCAGCGCGAAAGCAGGGAGCACAGATACGCAGTATTTT CSAKAGSTDTQYF
NA TRBJ2-3 many TRBV20-1 TGCAGTGCTACCACCCGGGTCGGGGCCACAGATACGCAGTATTTT CSATTRVGATDTQYF
NA TRBJ2-1 NA TRBV6-2/TRBV6-3 TGTGCCAGCAGTTGGAGTGGCGGGTTTTACAATGAGCAGTTCTTC CASSWSGGFYNEQFF
NA TRBJ1-2 few TRBV5-5 TGTGCCAGCAGCTTGGGGACAGCAGGTTATAACTATGGCTACACCTTC CASSLGTAGYNYGYTF
TRBD2 TRBJ2-3 few TRBV30 TGTGCCTGGAGTGTACGTTCTAGCGGAACAGATACGCAGTATTTT CAWSVRSSGTDTQYF
NA TRBJ1-5 many TRBV7-8 TGTGCCAGCAGCCCGGGGAAGGGGGAAGGTCAGCCCCAGCATTTT CASSPGKGEGQPQHF
TRBD1 TRBJ1-6 many TRBV6-5 TGTGCCAGCAGTTACAATCCGGGACAGCGGAATTCACCCCTCCACTTT CASSYNPGQRNSPLHF
NA TRBJ1-5 medium-sized TRBV4-3 TGCGCCAGCAGCCAAGATTACGGACTTCGCAGCAATCAGCCCCAGCATTTT CASSQDYGLRSNQPQHF
TRBD1 TRBJ2-7 many TRBV9 TGTGCCAGCAGCGTAGGCCCGGGACAGGCCTACGAGCAGTACTTC CASSVGPGQAYEQYF
NA TRBJ1-1 many TRBV7-2 TGTGCCAGCAGCTCCGACAGAAGGAACACTGAAGCTTTCTTT CASSSDRRNTEAFF
TRBD1 TRBJ2-7 NA TRBV28 TGTGCCAGCACACAGGGGGACTACGAGCAGTACTTC CASTQGDYEQYF
TRBD2 TRBJ2-1 few TRBV5-8 TGTGCCAGCAGCTTGGCGGGGCTAGCGGTTTATTTCTTC CASSLAGLAVYFF
TRBD1 TRBJ2-7 few TRBV28 TGTGCCGGTGGACAGGGGTCCTACGAGCAGTACTTC CAGGQGSYEQYF
NA TRBJ1-5 many TRBV7-6 TGTGCCAGCAGCTTAGCGGGGGAATATCAGCCCCAGCATTTT CASSLAGEYQPQHF
TRBD1 TRBJ1-2 many TRBV29-1 TGCAGCGCGGAATCGGGACAGGGGGTACGTGGCTACACCTTC CSAESGQGVRGYTF
TRBD1 TRBJ2-7 many TRBV27 TGTGCCAGCAGTTTGACGGGACAGGGGATTTCGGAGCAGTACTTC CASSLTGQGISEQYF
NA TRBJ1-5 many TRBV2 TGTGCCAGCCGGAGAGGGGATCAGCCCCAGCATTTT CASRRGDQPQHF
NA TRBJ1-1 few TRBV3-1 TGTGCCAGCAGCCAGGGCGTGAACACTGAAGCTTTCTTT CASSQGVNTEAFF
TRBD2 TRBJ2-3 NA TRBV20-1 TGCAGTGCTATTGCCCCTATAGCGGGAGGGCGCACAGATACGCAGTATTTT CSAIAPIAGGRTDTQYF
TRBD1 TRBJ2-7 many TRBV28 TGTGCCAGCTGGGACAGGGTTCCCTACGAGCAGTACTTC CASWDRVPYEQYF
TRBD1 TRBJ2-1 many TRBV12-3/TRBV12-4 TGTGCCAGCAGTCCGACCCGGGACAGGGTCTACAATGAGCAGTTCTTC CASSPTRDRVYNEQFF
TRBD2 TRBJ2-5 many TRBV11-2 TGTGCCAGCAGCCCGCGGGGGGGCGGGCAAGAGACCCAGTACTTC CASSPRGGGQETQYF
TRBD1 TRBJ1-1 few TRBV29-1 TGCAGCGTTGAACCACAGGGGGTGGCTGAAACTTTCTTT CSVEPQGVAETFF
NA TRBJ2-7 NA TRBV28 TGTGCCAGCAGTCCATACAACCCGGGACACCAGTACTTC CASSPYNPGHQYF
NA TRBJ1-6 many TRBV28 TGTGCCAGCCAGCAGATAACCCTCCACTTT CASQQITLHF
NA TRBJ2-6 many TRBV11-2 TGTGCCAGCAGCCCGCGTAGTTCTGGGGCCAACGTCCTGACTTTC CASSPRSSGANVLTF
NA TRBJ1-2 many TRBV5-1 TGCGCCAGCAGCGGGGACACCTATGGCTACACCTTC CASSGDTYGYTF
NA TRBJ2-1 few TRBV7-7 TGTGCCAGCAGCTTAGAAGCAGGGCTTCCCTACAATGAGCAGTTCTTC CASSLEAGLPYNEQFF
NA TRBJ2-3 many TRBV20-1 TGCAGTGCTAGAGACTTAGATCGCCCGGGGTATTTT CSARDLDRPGYF
NA TRBJ1-3 NA TRBV12-3/TRBV12-4 TGTGCCGGACGGTATGGGCCTTCTGGAAACACCATATATTTT CAGRYGPSGNTIYF
NA TRBJ1-5 many TRBV30 TGTGCCTGGAGTCGGGACCGGATTAGCAATCAGCCCCAGCATTTT CAWSRDRISNQPQHF
NA TRBJ1-5 few TRBV20-1 TGCAGTGCTAGCGCGTCCTCGGGCAATCAGCCCCAGCATTTT CSASASSGNQPQHF
TRBD2 TRBJ2-4 NA TRBV7-2 TGTGCCAGCAGCTTAGAGGTCGGACTAGCGGACCAGTACTTC CASSLEVGLADQYF
TRBD2 TRBJ2-3 many TRBV11-2 TGTGCCAGCAGCCCAGCAGCGGGAGGGCCGACAGATACGCAGTATTTT CASSPAAGGPTDTQYF
NA TRBJ1-1 many TRBV7-9 TGTGCCAGCAGCTTTGATGGGGTAAGATACACTGAAGCTTTCTTT CASSFDGVRYTEAFF
TRBD2 TRBJ2-1 once TRBV20-1 TGCAGTGCTAGAGTTAGCGGGCCTAACAATGAGCAGTTCTTC CSARVSGPNNEQFF
NA TRBJ1-1 many TRBV29-1 TGCAGCGTTGGCAGGCTATTGAACACTGAAGCTTTCTTT CSVGRLLNTEAFF
NA TRBJ1-2 many TRBV28 TGTGCCAGCAGTTTAGTAGGCAGCTATGGCTACACCTTC CASSLVGSYGYTF
TRBD2 TRBJ2-1 few TRBV20-1 TGCAGTGCTAGGTCATCGGGGACTAACAACAATGAGCAGTTCTTC CSARSSGTNNNEQFF
TRBD2 TRBJ2-1 many TRBV6-6 TGTGCCAGCAGTTATAAGAGTAGCGGGAGTGGCTATGAGCAGTTCTTC CASSYKSSGSGYEQFF
NA TRBJ1-1 many TRBV6-2/TRBV6-3 TGTGCCAGCAGTACGTCAGAACCGAACACTGAAGCTTTCTTT CASSTSEPNTEAFF